One and the same sample provided the 21 T cell receptor beta chains below, sequenced in a study of OX40 agonist ivuxolimab in advanced cancers. Libraries were prepared by immunoSEQ multiplex PCR; TCRdb keeps only in-frame clonotypes and omits some of them. The sample lists fewer than 55,000 clones, approximately 90% seen once, with 14% to 15% in the top ten. Sequenced here: CD4+ or CD8+ T cells sorted from blood, sampled in a trial of the OX40 agonist ivuxolimab. Every receptor here comes from an adult with an advanced solid tumor such as melanoma, head and neck, liver or kidney cancer.

This clone has a handful of counts. The genes are TRBV5-1 and TRBJ2-7, with 10 bases that match TRBD1. The length of the CDR3 is 15 residues. After removal of 7 bases from V and 2 bases from J, the junction contained 9 bases not matched to a gene. CDR1 is SGHRS, CDR2 YFSETQ, per germline. CDR3 residues: CASARDRGPTYEQYF. The CDR3 DNA follows: TGCGCCAGCGCCAGAGACAGGGGGCCTACCTACGAGCAGTACTTC.

The rearrangement links TRBV6-5 to TRBJ2-1; the D is unclear. CDR1 is MNHEY, CDR2 SVGAGI, per germline. V was trimmed by 6 bases and J by 0 bases, leaving 9 bases between them. The CDR3 covers 14 residues. CDR3 in DNA: TGTGCCAGCAGACACGACAACTCCTACAATGAGCAGTTCTTC. Amino acid sequence: CASRHDNSYNEQFF.

The chain employs TRBV15 and TRBJ2-1; D gene unclear. The CDR3 length is 13 residues. The germline V gene encodes CDR1 LNHNV and CDR2 YYDKDF (reference sequence). Trimming pared 3 bases from V and 9 bases from J, leaving 12 bases between. This CDR3 reads CATSRDRSTEQFF. The DNA for the CDR3 is TGTGCCACCAGCAGGGACCGTAGTACTGAGCAGTTCTTC.

The chain carries TRBV29-1 and TRBJ1-2; 11 positions match TRBD1. CDR3 length: 15 amino acids. V trimming: 3 bases; J trimming: 4 bases; junction bases outside the gene matches: 7. Germline V gives CDR1 SQVTM, CDR2 ANQGSEA. CDR3 region: CSVEAWTGGVYGYTF. The CDR3 DNA is TGCAGCGTTGAGGCGTGGACAGGGGGCGTCTATGGCTACACCTTC. The full variable domain, its missing parts supplied by reference TRBV29-1 and TRBJ1-2, is SAVISQKPSRDICQRGTSLTIQCQVDSQVTMMFWYRQQPGQSLTLIATANQGSEATYESGFVIDKFPISRPNLTFSTLTVSNMSPEDSSIYLCSVEAWTGGVYGYTFGSGTRLTVV.

The chain couples TRBV29-1 to TRBJ2-1; a possible D gene is TRBD1 (6 bases). Germline V gene lookup returns CDR1 SQVTM and CDR2 ANQGSEA. V lost 8 bases and J 9 bases, leaving 14 bases between the germline ends. CDR3 length: 11 amino acids. This CDR3 is CSTTRGGEQFF. DNA of the CDR3: TGCAGCACCACCAGAGGGGGTGAGCAGTTCTTC.

The chain has TRBV7-2 and TRBJ1-2; TRBD1 aligns across 8 bases. Trimming removed 5 bases from V and 0 bases from J; junction bases left unmatched: 5. In germline, CDR1 is SGHTA, CDR2 FQGNSA. The CDR3 is 15 amino acids. For the CDR3, the DNA is TGTGCCAGCAGCCCTGGACAGGGAACTAACTATGGCTACACCTTC. This sequence encodes CASSPGQGTNYGYTF.

This chain joins TRBV27 and TRBJ1-2, with D tentatively TRBD1 (5 bases). CDR1 and CDR2 from the germline V gene are MNHEY and SMNVEV (reference sequence). The CDR3 covers 13 residues. V was trimmed by 5 bases and J by 3 bases, leaving 10 bases between them. This CDR3 reads CASSPGTYYGYTF. The CDR3 bases are TGTGCCAGCAGTCCCGGGACCTACTATGGCTACACCTTC.

Of note for this clone: A read error may account for a junction end that differs from germline. CDR3 DNA sequence: TGTGCCAGCAGTTTAGACAGGGACTCCCACGAGCAGTACTTC. This codes for CASSLDRDSHEQYF. The rearrangement links TRBV27 to TRBJ2-7, with a tentative D call TRBD1 (7 bases). Germline V gives CDR1 MNHEY, CDR2 SMNVEV (reference sequence). There are 14 residues in the CDR3.

This chain connects TRBV5-1 to TRBJ1-2; D is unresolved. Germline CDR1 is SGHRS and CDR2 is YFSETQ. The V gene lost 0 bases and the J gene lost 5 bases, with 8 bases spanning the gap. The CDR3 is 13 residues long. Here the CDR3 reads CASSLGPEYGYTF. In nucleotides, the CDR3 is TGCGCCAGCAGCTTGGGGCCCGAGTATGGCTACACCTTC.

The chain is built from TRBV19 and TRBJ1-1; no definite D call. The CDR3 covers 13 residues. CDR1 is LNHDA and CDR2 is SQIVND in the germline V gene (reference sequence). Trimming stripped 1 base from V and 4 bases from J, with 7 bases between. CDR3 in amino acids: CASSIGEGTEAFF. Written as DNA, the CDR3 is TGTGCCAGTAGTATAGGGGAGGGCACTGAAGCTTTCTTT.

The chain joins TRBV13 to TRBJ1-1; possibly TRBD1 for D (5 bases). Trimming pared 6 bases from V and 10 bases from J, leaving 12 bases between. This CDR3 has 11 residues. Germline V CDR1 and CDR2: PRHDT, FYEKMQ (reference sequence). The CDR3 DNA is TGTGCCAGCAGTCAAGGGGAGGGAGCTTTCTTT. The encoded protein is CASSQGEGAFF.

The V call is TRBV29-1, the J call TRBJ2-1; unclear D gene. This CDR3 has 18 amino acids. The germline V gene encodes CDR1 SQVTM and CDR2 ANQGSEA. Trimming took 3 bases from V and 3 from J, leaving 24 bases between them. CDR3 region: CSVDSVVQQINFYNEQFF. DNA for the CDR3: TGCAGCGTTGATTCGGTAGTTCAACAGATTAATTTCTACAATGAGCAGTTCTTC.

The rearrangement links TRBV5-1 to TRBJ2-7, with 13 bases matching TRBD2. Germline loops: CDR1 SGHRS, CDR2 YFSETQ. V shed 4 bases, J shed 2 bases, and the junction held 15 bases outside the gene matches. CDR3 length equals 19 residues. The CDR3 is CASSPHVTSGGTFTYEQYF. Here the CDR3 DNA reads TGCGCCAGCAGCCCACACGTGACTAGCGGGGGGACTTTTACCTACGAGCAGTACTTC.

V usage is TRBV4-1 and J usage is TRBJ1-1; D unresolved. Between the trimmed V and J ends, which lost 1 base and 1 base, there was a span of 10 bases. Looked up from germline, CDR1 is MGHRA and CDR2 is YSYEKL. CDR3 length equals 15 residues. The CDR3: CASSQAYDGNTEAFF. In DNA form, the CDR3 reads TGCGCCAGCAGCCAAGCTTATGACGGGAACACTGAAGCTTTCTTT.

The chain uses TRBV5-1 and TRBJ1-2; D gene ambiguous. V shed 0 bases and J shed 4 bases, with 7 bases lying between them. CDR1 and CDR2 from the germline V gene are SGHRS and YFSETQ. The CDR3 has 13 residues. The CDR3 loop reads CASSLVSGYGYTF. In DNA, the CDR3 is TGCGCCAGCAGCTTGGTATCAGGCTATGGCTACACCTTC. The full variable domain, rest sourced from reference TRBV5-1 and TRBJ1-2, is KAGVTQTPRYLIKTRGQQVTLSCSPISGHRSVSWYQQTPGQGLQFLFEYFSETQRNKGNFPGRFSGRQFSNSRSEMNVSTLELGDSALYLCASSLVSGYGYTFGSGTRLTVV.

V gene TRBV5-8 combines with J gene TRBJ2-7; 9 bases fit TRBD1. V was pared by 5 bases and J by 4 bases, with 10 bases of the junction left unmatched. CDR3 size: 15 residues. The germline gives CDR1 SGHTS, CDR2 YDEGEE. CDR3 protein: CASSFPGQGGYEQYF. The CDR3 DNA reads TGTGCCAGCAGTTTTCCGGGACAGGGCGGATACGAGCAGTACTTC.

The V call is TRBV6-4, the J call TRBJ1-1; unclear D gene. Trimming pared 3 bases from V and 3 bases from J, leaving 8 bases between. Germline lookup yields CDR1 MRHNA and CDR2 SNTAGT. This CDR3 is 13 amino acids long. The CDR3 coding sequence is TGTGCCAGCAGTGAGGTCAGCTACACTGAAGCTTTCTTT. It translates to CASSEVSYTEAFF.

DNA for the CDR3: TGTGCCAGTAGTTGGGGAAACACCGGGGAGCTGTTTTTT. It encodes CASSWGNTGELFF. The V gene is TRBV19, the J gene TRBJ2-2; D is uncertain. V lost 5 bases and J 2 bases, leaving 6 bases between the germline ends. Germline-derived CDR1 and CDR2 are LNHDA and SQIVND (reference sequence). There are 13 residues in the CDR3.

This rearrangement joins TRBV19 to TRBJ1-1; TRBD1 might be the D (5 bases). This CDR3 is 12 amino acids long. V lost 7 bases to trimming and J lost 1 base, with 7 bases between them. Per germline, CDR1 LNHDA and CDR2 SQIVND (reference sequence). This chain's CDR3 is CASKTGNTEAFF. The DNA for the CDR3 is TGTGCCAGTAAAACAGGGAACACTGAAGCTTTCTTT.

The chain has TRBV7-9 and TRBJ2-1, with D unclear. This CDR3 contains 14 residues. The V end was cut by 5 bases, the J end by 2 bases, with 10 bases between. Looked up from germline, CDR1 is SEHNR and CDR2 is FQNEAQ (reference sequence). The CDR3 DNA is TGTGCCAGCAGCCAAGAGGTGCCCTACAATGAGCAGTTCTTC. This gives the protein CASSQEVPYNEQFF. The full variable domain, completed using reference TRBV7-9 and TRBJ2-1, is DTGVSQNPRHKITKRGQNVTFRCDPISEHNRLYWYRQTLGQGPEFLTYFQNEAQLEKSRLLSDRFSAERPKGSFSTLEIQRTEQGDSAMYLCASSQEVPYNEQFFGPGTRLTVL.

To note about this clone: The junction departs from germline at one end; a sequencing error may be responsible. V usage is TRBV7-7 and J usage is TRBJ2-5, with TRBD1 as a possible D gene (6 bases). Germline V gene data show CDR1 as SSHAT and CDR2 as FNYEAQ (reference sequence). CDR3 size: 13 residues. The CDR3, as DNA: TGTGCTAGCAGCTTCCGGGACATAGAGACCCAGTACTTC. Its translation is CASSFRDIETQYF.